Presented here are 16 T cell receptor beta chains from one specimen sequenced in a study of OX40 agonist ivuxolimab in advanced cancers. Clones were sequenced by immunoSEQ multiplex PCR, and TCRdb holds only the in-frame ones, with some missing. In the table there are around 80,000 clones, roughly 87% of which are singletons. The material sequenced was CD4+ or CD8+ T cells sorted from blood, taken in a trial of the OX40 agonist ivuxolimab. These receptor sequences come from an adult with an advanced solid tumor such as melanoma, head and neck, liver or kidney cancer.

The chain carries TRBV7-3 and TRBJ2-1; 7 bases line up with TRBD1. This CDR3 region has 13 residues. Germline V gene sequence: CDR1 SGHTA, CDR2 FQGTGA. The ends lost 2 bases at V and 7 bases at J; junction bases unmatched: 2. The DNA of the CDR3 is TGTGCCAGCAGCTTAGTGGACAGGAATGAGCAGTTCTTC. It codes for CASSLVDRNEQFF. The full variable domain, in which reference TRBV7-3 and TRBJ2-1 provide the parts outside the CDR3, is GAGVSQTPSNKVTEKGKYVELRCDPISGHTALYWYRQSLGQGPEFLIYFQGTGAADDSGLPNDRFFAVRPEGSVSTLKIQRTERGDSAVYLCASSLVDRNEQFFGPGTRLTVL.

The V gene is TRBV5-4, the J gene TRBJ1-1, with 7 bases that match TRBD1. After removal of 5 bases from V and 7 bases from J, the junction contained 11 bases not matched to a gene. The CDR3 spans 14 residues. Per germline, CDR1 SGHNT and CDR2 YYREEE (reference sequence). CDR3 residues: CASRERTGSGEAFF. DNA for the CDR3: TGTGCCAGCAGGGAACGGACAGGTTCTGGTGAAGCTTTCTTT.

This rearrangement joins TRBV5-6 to TRBJ2-7; 11 positions match TRBD2. CDR3 size: 15 residues. CDR1 SGHDT and CDR2 YYEEEE come from the germline V gene. Germline trimming cut 2 bases from V and 8 bases from J; bases unmatched to any gene: 9. The CDR3 DNA reads as TGTGCCAGCAGCTTACCATCTAGCGGGGGGTCTAAGCAGTACTTC. Translated: CASSLPSSGGSKQYF.

The chain uses TRBV12-5 and TRBJ1-5, with 9 bases that match TRBD1. The V and J ends lost 4 bases and 5 bases, in that order; junction bases with no gene match: 0. This CDR3 comprises 13 residues. Germline V lookup: CDR1 LGHNT, CDR2 FRNRAP. The CDR3 region has the DNA TGTGCTAGTGGTTGGGACAGGGATCAGCCCCAGCATTTT. It encodes CASGWDRDQPQHF.

The chain employs TRBV27 and TRBJ1-5, with D perhaps matching TRBD1 (6 bases). The CDR3 length is 16 residues. Deletions cut 0 bases from V and 6 bases from J, with 15 bases between. Germline V gene lookup returns CDR1 MNHEY and CDR2 SMNVEV (reference sequence). The CDR3 DNA reads TGTGCCAGCAGTTTATCGACAAACCTCAGGGGTCAGCCCCAGCATTTT. Amino acids: CASSLSTNLRGQPQHF.

J is TRBJ2-7 and V is TRBV6-5; D is unresolved. Germline CDR1 MNHEY, CDR2 SVGAGI. The ends were cut back, 0 bases at V and 2 bases at J, with 8 bases in the middle. The CDR3 runs 14 residues. CDR3 in DNA: TGTGCCAGCAGTTACTCACGTAACCCCTACGAGCAGTACTTC. Protein: CASSYSRNPYEQYF.

The chain recombines TRBV6-5 with TRBJ1-5, with 8 positions matching TRBD1. Trimming cost V 6 bases and J 6 bases; bases outside gene matches: 7. This CDR3 spans 14 amino acids. Germline CDR1 and CDR2: MNHEY and SVGAGI. The CDR3 protein is CASRQGQGSQPQHF. As DNA, the CDR3 is TGTGCCAGCAGGCAAGGACAGGGATCTCAGCCCCAGCATTTT.

This clone was counted a single time. V gene TRBV6-6 combines with J gene TRBJ1-4, with D hard to call. V lost 0 bases and J lost 11, with 13 bases in between. The germline V gene encodes CDR1 MNHNY and CDR2 SVGAGI (reference sequence). CDR3 length equals 14 residues. In DNA, the CDR3 is TGTGCCAGCAGTTACTCAAGTTCTGACGGGAAACTGTTTTTT. Translated, it gives CASSYSSSDGKLFF.

This chain links TRBV25-1 with TRBJ2-7, with D uncertain. Trimming left V 10 bases short and J 6 bases short, with 13 bases between. The CDR3 length is 11 residues. Germline V CDR1 and CDR2: MGHDK, SYGVNS. Here the CDR3 DNA reads TGTGCCACCAAAAGGGATGTCGAGCAGTACTTC. Translation: CATKRDVEQYF.

This chain connects TRBV18 to TRBJ2-7; no firm D call. V was pared by 5 bases and J by 4 bases, with 18 bases between. Germline V CDR1 and CDR2: KGHSH, LQKENI. The CDR3 length is 15 residues. Here the CDR3 reads CASSVGRALIYEQYF. CDR3 DNA sequence: TGTGCCAGCTCAGTCGGCCGGGCCCTAATTTACGAGCAGTACTTC.

This clone has a single count. V is TRBV28 and J is TRBJ1-3, with D hard to call. The CDR3 has 15 residues. V gave up 6 bases and J gave up 3 bases, with 15 bases separating them. Per germline, CDR1 MDHEN and CDR2 SYDVKM. DNA of the CDR3: TGTGCCAGCAGCCGGAGGGCAGTTGGTGGAAACACCATATATTTT. Residues: CASSRRAVGGNTIYF.

CDR3 nucleotides: TGTGCCAGCAGCTCTCGGTTAACCACCGGGGAGCTGTTTTTT. It encodes CASSSRLTTGELFF. The V and J genes are TRBV11-2 and TRBJ2-2; no reliable D call. Deletions cut 4 bases from V and 4 bases from J, with 10 bases between. The CDR3 has 14 residues. Germline V CDR1 and CDR2: SGHAT, FQNNGV.

The rearrangement uses TRBV6-5 and TRBJ1-4; TRBD1 matches 11 bases. Losses at the gene ends were 6 bases for V and 8 bases for J; bases not matched to a gene: 2. Germline V gene lookup returns CDR1 MNHEY and CDR2 SVGAGI. The CDR3 extends over 13 amino acids. Written as DNA, the CDR3 is TGTGCCAGCAGGGACAGGGGGCAAGAAAAACTGTTTTTT. Amino acids: CASRDRGQEKLFF.

This chain joins TRBV7-2 and TRBJ1-5, with unresolved D. Trimming took off 1 base at V and 2 bases at J, with 6 bases between the two ends. The CDR3 runs 14 residues. CDR1 is SGHTA and CDR2 is FQGNSA in the germline V gene. The CDR3 protein is CASSLVLGNQPQHF. CDR3 DNA sequence: TGTGCCAGCAGCTTAGTTTTGGGCAATCAGCCCCAGCATTTT.

The rearrangement joins TRBV29-1 to TRBJ1-4, with TRBD1 as a possible D gene (5 bases). Trimming cost V 7 bases and J 7 bases, with 13 bases left between them. This CDR3 is 12 amino acids long. The germline CDR1 and CDR2 sequences are SQVTM and ANQGSEA. The CDR3 sequence is CSARRGGEKLFF. The CDR3 DNA sequence: TGCAGCGCCCGGCGGGGCGGTGAAAAACTGTTTTTT.

This chain joins TRBV30 and TRBJ1-3, with D hard to call. Per germline, CDR1 GTSNPN and CDR2 SVGIG (reference sequence). The CDR3 has 13 residues. V lost 2 bases and J lost 0, with 5 bases in between. The CDR3 sequence: CAWSNPSGNTIYF. CDR3 DNA: TGTGCCTGGAGTAATCCCTCTGGAAACACCATATATTTT.